The T cell receptor beta chain described here comes from a study of metastatic and nonmetastatic thyroid tumors. Whole-study context: From malignant and benign thyroid patients, repertoires in blood and in tumor or nodule tissue were compared.

TCRdb called clones again from the PCR reads with MiXCR. The data hold roughly 4,900 clones, with approximately 28% observed a single time. The CDR3 runs 12 residues. Germline V CDR1 and CDR2: LGHDT, YNNKEL (reference sequence). The germline V and J ends were trimmed by 4 bases and 10 bases, with 11 bases remaining between them. No treatment of any kind had been given to any patient before thyroid surgery. Whole-study findings and limits: Benign nodules were reported to have significantly lower TCR beta diversity than malignant thyroid tumors, in blood and tumor.

In its sample, this clone was seen many times. As yet, its antigen is unknown. This chain links TRBV3-1 with TRBJ2-1; tentatively, D is TRBD2 (5 bases). The sequenced sample was adjacent normal tissue. This receptor was taken from a female donor with papillary thyroid cancer or a benign thyroid nodule (not recorded which). Some clones in this sample may be carry-over from other donors' samples. The CDR3 sequence: CASSRGIGEQFF. CDR3 nucleotide sequence: TGTGCCAGCAGCCGAGGGATAGGGGAGCAGTTCTTC.